This entry lists 20 T cell receptor beta chains sequenced from one sample in a study of neurological immune-mediated disorders. TCRdb re-derived calls from the 5' RACE reads in MiXCR, one entry per CDR3 protein. The table lists 65,000 to 70,000 distinct CDR3 sequences, 3.5% to 5% of them singletons. The sample was PBMCs. These receptors came from a man in his forties or fifties with multiple sclerosis.

This clonotype was picked up many times. The CDR3 coding sequence is TGCGCCAGCAGCGCCTCCCCCCGGACAGGGGGGTTGAGGAACACTGAAGCTTTCTTT. It codes for CASSASPRTGGLRNTEAFF. This chain links TRBV5-1 with TRBJ1-1, with 10 bases lining up with TRBD1. The germline CDR1 and CDR2 sequences are SGHRS and YFSETQ. The J segment lost 1 base and the V segment lost 4 bases, leaving 16 bases of the junction unmatched. The CDR3 has 19 amino acids.

This clonotype was detected only a few times. This chain joins TRBV3-1 and TRBJ2-5; no reliable D call. The V gene's germline CDR1 is LGHDT and CDR2 YNNKEL (reference sequence). This CDR3 is built from 15 residues. Trimming took 1 base from V and 7 from J, leaving 16 bases between them. CDR3 nucleotide sequence: TGTGCCAGCAGCCAAGTTACCTCCCGGATCGGGACCCAGTACTTC. It specifies CASSQVTSRIGTQYF.

This clonotype came up many times. The V call is TRBV4-2, the J call TRBJ2-1, with 8 bases fitting TRBD2. J was trimmed by 9 bases and V by 1 base; bases with no gene match: 8. Germline V CDR1 and CDR2: LGHNA, YNFKEQ. The CDR3 length is 15 residues. The CDR3 DNA is TGTGCCAGCAGCCAAGGGGGAGCGGGGGTCACTGAGCAGTTCTTC. Translating it yields CASSQGGAGVTEQFF.

In its sample, this clonotype was seen many times. The V call is TRBV27, the J call TRBJ2-2, with 10 bases identical to TRBD1. This CDR3 is 16 amino acids long. CDR1 is MNHEY, CDR2 SMNVEV, per germline (reference sequence). V shed 5 bases, J shed 4 bases, and the junction held 7 bases outside the gene matches. The CDR3 protein is CASSGFGTGATGELFF. CDR3 nucleotides: TGTGCCAGCAGTGGGTTCGGGACAGGGGCCACCGGGGAGCTGTTTTTT.

The sample holds many counts of this clonotype. The genes are TRBV7-9 and TRBJ1-1, with D uncertain. Germline V CDR1 and CDR2: SEHNR, FQNEAQ (reference sequence). V lost 4 bases, J lost 1 base, and 7 bases lay in between. This CDR3 has 13 residues. DNA of the CDR3: TGTGCCAGCAGCTGGCGGGAGAACACTGAAGCTTTCTTT. Its protein product is CASSWRENTEAFF.

This clonotype was seen repeatedly, ten times or more. The V gene is TRBV28, the J gene TRBJ2-5; TRBD2 matches at 8 bases. The CDR3 consists of 13 residues. The germline CDR1 and CDR2 sequences are MDHEN and SYDVKM. The junction had 5 bases not matched to a gene; V was cut back by 6 bases and J by 5 bases. DNA for the CDR3: TGTGCCAGCAGACGGGGGGGATCGGAGACCCAGTACTTC. Protein: CASRRGGSETQYF.

The chain has TRBV20-1 and TRBJ1-5; D is ambiguous. Trimming cost V 0 bases and J 0 bases, with 6 bases left between them. Germline CDR1 DFQATT, CDR2 SNEGSKA (reference sequence). The CDR3 is made up of 14 amino acids. The CDR3 region is CSARDTYSNQPQHF. CDR3 in DNA: TGCAGTGCTAGAGATACCTATAGCAATCAGCCCCAGCATTTT.

Ten or more counts support this clonotype. The chain joins TRBV6-5 to TRBJ1-2; unclear D gene. From germline, CDR1 is MNHEY and CDR2 SVGAGI. V lost 5 bases and J lost 4, with 17 bases in between. The CDR3 consists of 15 residues. The CDR3 reads CASSKREGSVYGYTF. In DNA form, the CDR3 reads TGTGCCAGCAGTAAGAGAGAGGGATCGGTCTATGGCTACACCTTC.

This clonotype appeared a few times. The V call is TRBV10-3, the J call TRBJ2-1; TRBD2 might be the D (5 bases). Per germline, CDR1 ENHRY and CDR2 SYGVKD. Between the trimmed V and J ends, which lost 2 bases and 10 bases, there was a span of 15 bases. CDR3 length: 14 amino acids. The CDR3 reads CAISEPGENGEQFF. DNA of the CDR3: TGTGCCATCAGTGAGCCCGGGGAGAATGGGGAGCAGTTCTTC.

This clonotype was recorded many times. The junction differs from germline at one of its ends, possibly a read error. The chain has TRBV5-1 and TRBJ2-5; weak D call: TRBD2 (5 bases). The germline V gene encodes CDR1 SGHRS and CDR2 YFSETQ. This CDR3 is 13 amino acids long. The DNA of the CDR3 is TGTGCCAGCAGCTTAGGAGGACAAGAGACCCAGTACTTC. Translated, it gives CASSLGGQETQYF.

The table lists this clonotype with many counts. This chain connects TRBV5-6 to TRBJ2-5; possibly TRBD2 for D (5 bases). Looked up from germline, CDR1 is SGHDT and CDR2 is YYEEEE. There are 13 residues in the CDR3. V dropped 0 bases and J dropped 10 bases, with 13 bases sitting between them. CDR3 in amino acids: CASSLGYKEVQYF. CDR3 sequence (DNA): TGTGCCAGCAGCTTGGGATACAAGGAGGTCCAGTACTTC.

This clonotype has ten or more counts. The genes are TRBV27 and TRBJ2-3, with D possibly being TRBD1 (6 bases). Trimming left V 6 bases short and J 0 bases short, with 10 bases between. The length of the CDR3 is 14 residues. Germline CDR1 and CDR2: MNHEY and SMNVEV (reference sequence). The CDR3, as DNA: TGTGCCAGCAGGAAAAGGGGGAGCACAGATACGCAGTATTTT. Translating it yields CASRKRGSTDTQYF.

This clonotype was detected many times. The CDR3 loop is CASSSPHRASTDTQYF. CDR3 in DNA: TGTGCCAGCAGCTCCCCCCACAGGGCCAGCACAGATACGCAGTATTTT. The chain combines TRBV28 with TRBJ2-3, with TRBD1 as a possible D gene (6 bases). The CDR3 is 16 residues long. Trimming pared 6 bases from V and 0 bases from J, leaving 16 bases between. Germline values: CDR1 MDHEN, CDR2 SYDVKM.

This clonotype was detected ten times or more. The chain combines TRBV5-1 with TRBJ1-6; D ambiguous. The V end lost 4 bases, the J end lost 8 bases, and 13 bases lay between the germline ends. CDR1 is SGHRS, CDR2 YFSETQ, per germline. This CDR3 is built from 14 residues. The CDR3 loop is CASSVGEGYSPLHF. The CDR3, as DNA: TGCGCCAGCAGCGTAGGAGAGGGATATTCACCCCTCCACTTT.

This clonotype was picked up many times. V usage is TRBV20-1 and J usage is TRBJ2-3; D remains unclear. This CDR3 region has 13 residues. Germline V gives CDR1 DFQATT, CDR2 SNEGSKA (reference sequence). V was clipped by 6 bases and J by 1 base, with 11 bases between them. CDR3 protein: CSASGPRTDTQYF. Here the CDR3 DNA reads TGCAGTGCCTCCGGGCCCCGCACAGATACGCAGTATTTT.

This clonotype showed up many times. The V gene is TRBV20-1, the J gene TRBJ1-1; 11 nucleotides match TRBD1. Germline CDR1 and CDR2: DFQATT and SNEGSKA (reference sequence). J lost 5 bases, V lost 3 bases, and 8 bases had no gene match. The CDR3 has 15 residues. The CDR3 sequence is CSARESGTGGTEAFF. CDR3 sequence (DNA): TGCAGTGCTAGGGAAAGCGGGACAGGGGGGACTGAAGCTTTCTTT.

This clonotype was seen a few times. V is TRBV20-1 and J is TRBJ2-7; D perhaps matches TRBD2 (6 bases). Trimming stripped 8 bases from V and 6 bases from J, with 17 bases between. From germline, CDR1 is DFQATT and CDR2 SNEGSKA (reference sequence). The CDR3 is 12 residues long. CDR3 nucleotides: TGCAGTCCTCGCGGCGAGGGACTCGAGCAGTACGTC. It is translated as CSPRGEGLEQYV.

This clonotype was seen many times. The rearrangement joins TRBV5-1 to TRBJ2-5; maybe TRBD2 (5 bases). This CDR3 is built from 14 residues. V was shortened by 0 bases and J by 2 bases, with 8 bases between the two germline ends. Germline CDR1 is SGHRS and CDR2 is YFSETQ. The CDR3 region is CASSLAGDQETQYF. The CDR3 nucleotides read TGCGCCAGCAGCTTGGCCGGGGATCAAGAGACCCAGTACTTC.

This clonotype was counted ten times or more. V and J are TRBV20-1 and TRBJ1-1; D is possibly TRBD1 (5 bases). The CDR3 has 14 residues. V lost 3 bases, J lost 1 base, and 12 bases lay in between. CDR1 and CDR2 (germline): DFQATT, SNEGSKA (reference sequence). The CDR3 nucleotides are TGCAGTGCTAGGGGCGACAGCCGGAACACTGAAGCTTTCTTT. This translates into CSARGDSRNTEAFF.

This clonotype was seen only a few times. The chain combines TRBV5-5 with TRBJ2-4; TRBD2 agrees at 8 bases. The CDR3 covers 14 residues. The J segment lost 10 bases and the V segment lost 4 bases, leaving 10 bases of the junction unmatched. CDR1 and CDR2 (germline): SGHKS, YYEKEE (reference sequence). CDR3 sequence (DNA): TGTGCCAGCAGCCCGACGGGGGGGCCAAAAATTCAGTACTTC. Its translation: CASSPTGGPKIQYF. The full variable domain, in which reference TRBV5-5 and TRBJ2-4 provide the parts outside the CDR3, is DAGVTQSPTHLIKTRGQQVTLRCSPISGHKSVSWYQQVLGQGPQFIFQYYEKEERGRGNFPDRFSARQFPNYSSELNVNALLLGDSALYLCASSPTGGPKIQYFGAGTRLSVL.